Shown below are 12 T cell receptor beta chains from a single sample sequenced in a study of OX40 agonist ivuxolimab in advanced cancers. Clones were read by immunoSEQ multiplex PCR, and TCRdb kept only the in-frame ones, dropping some. The sample yields over 100,000 clones, around 89% seen once. This sample comprised CD4+ or CD8+ T cells sorted from blood, obtained in a trial of the OX40 agonist ivuxolimab. The receptors stem from an adult with an advanced solid tumor such as melanoma, head and neck, liver or kidney cancer.

The genes are TRBV18 and TRBJ1-4; possibly TRBD1 for D (5 bases). The germline CDR1 and CDR2 sequences are KGHSH and LQKENI. V lost 1 base, J lost 0 bases, and 9 bases lay in between. There are 16 residues in the CDR3. DNA of the CDR3: TGTGCCAGCTCACCACTGAGGGGCACAACTAATGAAAAACTGTTTTTT. Its translation: CASSPLRGTTNEKLFF.

V usage is TRBV5-6 and J usage is TRBJ1-4; D might be TRBD1 (5 bases). V was pared by 0 bases and J by 2 bases, with 14 bases between. Germline CDR1 SGHDT, CDR2 YYEEEE. This CDR3 has 17 amino acids. For the CDR3, the DNA is TGTGCCAGCAGCTTGGCCGGAGACGGGGCGACTAATGAAAAACTGTTTTTT. This gives the protein CASSLAGDGATNEKLFF.

A note on this clone: The sample carries other DNA sequences with the same CDR3. V usage is TRBV19 and J usage is TRBJ1-3, with no clear D. Germline CDR1 LNHDA, CDR2 SQIVND (reference sequence). The CDR3 consists of 14 residues. The V and J ends lost 1 base and 2 bases respectively, with 6 bases between them. In DNA, the CDR3 is TGTGCCAGTAGTATAGCTGGTACTGGAAACACCATATATTTT. Its translation: CASSIAGTGNTIYF.

The genes are TRBV7-3 and TRBJ2-1; possibly TRBD1 for D (7 bases). Germline CDR1 SGHTA, CDR2 FQGTGA. V was cut by 5 bases and J by 0 bases, with 11 bases left in between. This CDR3 has 15 residues. DNA of the CDR3: TGTGCCAGCAGCCTCCAGGGGGGCTCCTACAATGAGCAGTTCTTC. This codes for CASSLQGGSYNEQFF.

The rearrangement uses TRBV7-2 and TRBJ2-2; 8 bases are a match to TRBD2. The junction had 7 bases not matched to a gene; V was cut back by 7 bases and J by 6 bases. This CDR3 region has 14 residues. CDR1 is SGHTA, CDR2 FQGNSA, per germline. CDR3 amino acids: CASTQASGSGELFF. In DNA form, the CDR3 reads TGTGCCAGCACCCAGGCTAGCGGGTCCGGGGAGCTGTTTTTT.

The chain carries TRBV28 and TRBJ1-5; D gene ambiguous. V lost 1 base and J 0 bases, leaving 4 bases between the germline ends. The CDR3 has 14 residues. CDR1 is MDHEN and CDR2 is SYDVKM in the germline V gene. CDR3 region: CASSLYYSNQPQHF. The CDR3 bases are TGTGCCAGCAGTTTATACTATAGCAATCAGCCCCAGCATTTT.

This rearrangement joins TRBV4-1 to TRBJ2-7, with 8 bases aligning to TRBD1. There are 14 residues in the CDR3. Germline V CDR1 and CDR2: MGHRA, YSYEKL. Trimming removed 3 bases from V and 2 bases from J; junction bases left unmatched: 3. The CDR3 bases are TGCGCCAGCAGCCAGGACAGGGCTACCTACGAGCAGTACTTC. Encoded protein: CASSQDRATYEQYF.

This sequence joins TRBV6-1 and TRBJ2-7, with TRBD1 matching over 7 bases. This CDR3 comprises 15 residues. Trimming took 3 bases from V and 2 from J; bases not matched to a gene: 7. From germline, CDR1 is MNHNS and CDR2 SASEGT. The CDR3 spells CASSDRQGNTYEQYF. CDR3 bases: TGTGCCAGCAGTGATCGACAGGGAAATACCTACGAGCAGTACTTC.

The gene calls are TRBV9 and TRBJ2-1; weak D call: TRBD1 (5 bases). The CDR3 covers 14 residues. The germline V gene encodes CDR1 SGDLS and CDR2 YYNGEE. V was shortened by 0 bases and J by 3 bases, with 7 bases between the two germline ends. The CDR3 DNA is TGTGCCAGCAGCGTAGCGACAGTCTACAATGAGCAGTTCTTC. Its translation: CASSVATVYNEQFF.

The chain couples TRBV11-3 to TRBJ2-2, with D unclear. The CDR3 runs to 14 residues. The V end was cut by 6 bases, the J end by 0 bases, with 8 bases between. Germline V lookup: CDR1 SGHNT, CDR2 YENEEA. CDR3 DNA sequence: TGTGCCAGCAGTCCCAGTTCGAACACCGGGGAGCTGTTTTTT. It is translated as CASSPSSNTGELFF.

This clone was picked up a small number of times. The chain recombines TRBV7-2 with TRBJ2-7; D uncertain. The CDR3 extends over 13 amino acids. V shed 4 bases and J shed 0 bases, with 7 bases lying between them. The germline gives CDR1 SGHTA, CDR2 FQGNSA. In DNA form, the CDR3 reads TGTGCCAGCAGCTCCTTCAGCTCCTACGAGCAGTACTTC. Translated, it gives CASSSFSSYEQYF.

The rearrangement uses TRBV27 and TRBJ2-6; 7 bases are shared with TRBD1. The CDR3 extends over 16 amino acids. The V segment lost 3 bases and the J segment 4 bases; nucleotides outside the gene matches: 6. Per germline, CDR1 MNHEY and CDR2 SMNVEV (reference sequence). In DNA, the CDR3 is TGTGCCAGCAGTTTCAGGGGGTCATGGGGGGCCAACGTCCTGACTTTC. Amino acids: CASSFRGSWGANVLTF.